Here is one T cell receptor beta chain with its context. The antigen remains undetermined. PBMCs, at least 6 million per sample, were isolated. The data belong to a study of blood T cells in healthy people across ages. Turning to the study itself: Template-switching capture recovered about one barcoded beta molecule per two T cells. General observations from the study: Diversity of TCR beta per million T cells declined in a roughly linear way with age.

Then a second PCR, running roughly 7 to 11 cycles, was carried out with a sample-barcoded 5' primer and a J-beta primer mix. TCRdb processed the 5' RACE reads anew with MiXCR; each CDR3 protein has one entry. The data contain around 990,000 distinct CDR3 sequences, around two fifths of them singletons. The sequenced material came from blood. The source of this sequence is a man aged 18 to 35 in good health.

CDR3: CASSYFRPDTEAFF. The DNA of the CDR3 is TGTGCCAGCAGTTACTTTCGGCCGGACACTGAAGCTTTCTTT. This sequence joins TRBV6-5 and TRBJ1-1; D is unresolved. The CDR3 loop spans 14 amino acids. CDR1 and CDR2 (germline): MNHEY, SVGAGI. Trimming took off 1 base at V and 3 bases at J, with 9 bases between the two ends.